This T cell receptor beta chain was retrieved from a study of blood T cell repertoires in COVID-19. On the study more broadly: COVID-19 samples from acute and convalescent phases originated in the United States, Italy and Spain. T cells, B-cell-depleted T cells, or PBMCs provided the cDNA or gDNA that served as material.

This clone is medium-sized by share. In the original analysis: Estimation of nucleated cell counts relied on the amplification of reference gene primers. TCRdb keeps only in-frame clones here, not all; method: immunoSEQ multiplex PCR. The DNA gave D and trimming, while V, J and clone size come from that table. The sample yields around 110,000 clones, roughly 77% seen once. This clonotype was obtained from a man between 60 and 75 years old with active or convalescent COVID-19. Sequencing was performed on peripheral blood.

The CDR3 DNA reads as TGTGCCAGCAGCGTAGCTACCGGGGAGCTGTTTTTT. The encoded protein is CASSVATGELFF. This chain links TRBV9 with TRBJ2-2; D unresolved. Germline CDR1 SGDLS, CDR2 YYNGEE. Trimming removed 0 bases from V and 5 bases from J, with 2 bases in between. The CDR3 runs 12 residues.